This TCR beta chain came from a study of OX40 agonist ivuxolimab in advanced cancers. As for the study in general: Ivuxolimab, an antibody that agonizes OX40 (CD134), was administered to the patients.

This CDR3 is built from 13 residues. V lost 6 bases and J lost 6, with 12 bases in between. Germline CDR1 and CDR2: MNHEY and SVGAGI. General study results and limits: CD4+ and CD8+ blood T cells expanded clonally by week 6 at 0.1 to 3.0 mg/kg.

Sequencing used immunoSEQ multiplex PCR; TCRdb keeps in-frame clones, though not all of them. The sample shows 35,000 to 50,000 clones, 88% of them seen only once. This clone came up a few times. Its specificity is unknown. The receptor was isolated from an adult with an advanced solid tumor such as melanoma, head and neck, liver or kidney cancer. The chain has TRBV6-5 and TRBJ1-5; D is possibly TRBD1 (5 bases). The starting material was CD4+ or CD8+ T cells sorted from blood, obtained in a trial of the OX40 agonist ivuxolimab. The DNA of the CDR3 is TGTGCCAGCAGATCAGGGTTTCGTCAGCCCCAGCATTTT. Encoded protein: CASRSGFRQPQHF.